The rows below give T cell receptor beta chains drawn from one sample of a study of control samples from healthy donors and cancer patients. Produced via immunoSEQ multiplex PCR; TCRdb's table is partial and in-frame only. The data hold around 94,000 clones, with approximately 95% observed a single time. The sample comprised blood. The receptors derive from a woman under 40 in good health. CDR3s include the opening cysteine and the closing phenylalanine or tryptophan. The D gene is left open where the match is weak. Rows give clone size only sometimes, using once, few, many, or a class for an expanded clone.

length	D	V	size	J	CDR3
15	.	TRBV30	.	TRBJ1-2	CAWIRFAGPNYGYTF
15	.	TRBV6-1	.	TRBJ2-1	CASSEWGPGSDEQFF
13	.	TRBV28	.	TRBJ1-2	CASRGGGDYGYTF
15	TRBD2	TRBV11-2	.	TRBJ2-7	CASSLHTSGTYEQYF
13	.	TRBV12-3/TRBV12-4	.	TRBJ1-2	CASKTGGNDGYTF
14	TRBD1	TRBV5-1	.	TRBJ2-3	CASSLRQGSDTQYF
15	.	TRBV11-3	.	TRBJ2-1	CASSSGGSSYNEQFF
15	.	TRBV4-1	once	TRBJ1-1	CASSQDIRMNTEAFF
12	TRBD1	TRBV29-1	.	TRBJ1-1	CSAFDRGQEAFF
16	TRBD2	TRBV18	.	TRBJ2-2	CASSPYTGGDTGELFF
14	.	TRBV28	once	TRBJ2-1	CASSWDGTLNEQFF
15	TRBD1	TRBV9	.	TRBJ1-1	CASSSTTRGQTEAFF
16	.	TRBV6-5	.	TRBJ1-1	CASSYSIKVLNTEAFF
15	.	TRBV5-1	.	TRBJ2-1	CASSLEQRSYNEQFF
14	.	TRBV4-1	once	TRBJ2-3	CASSQDRVSDTQYF
14	TRBD2	TRBV27	.	TRBJ2-1	CASSTRTSGRALVF
15	TRBD1	TRBV6-6	.	TRBJ1-2	CASSPLQGVNYGYTF
13	.	TRBV6-4	few	TRBJ1-5	CASSESSNQPQHF
13	.	TRBV2	.	TRBJ1-1	CASRSGARTEAFF
14	TRBD1	TRBV5-1	.	TRBJ1-1	CASSFRTGGTEAFF
14	.	TRBV7-9	.	TRBJ1-1	CASSLAPANTEAFF
14	TRBD2	TRBV24-1	few	TRBJ2-7	CATSSGTSGYEQYF
14	TRBD2	TRBV9	.	TRBJ2-1	CASSVAGLTNEQFF
15	.	TRBV7-3	.	TRBJ2-1	CASSPGSQSYNEQFF
14	TRBD1	TRBV4-1	.	TRBJ1-1	CASSLAGGNTEAFF
15	TRBD1	TRBV4-1	.	TRBJ1-1	CASSQRQGENTEAFF
15	.	TRBV15	.	TRBJ2-6	CATSRKSSGANVLTF
11	.	TRBV2	once	TRBJ2-5	CASSTGETQYF
17	TRBD1	TRBV24-1	once	TRBJ1-4	CAPRPGQGPHSNEKLFF
15	.	TRBV3-1/TRBV3-2	.	TRBJ1-5	CASSPGGAADWPQHF
14	.	TRBV19	.	TRBJ1-1	CASSIDKWGSEAFF
16	.	TRBV19	.	TRBJ1-4	CASSTGERSTNEKLFF
12	.	TRBV10-3	.	TRBJ2-5	CASSQGRETLHF
16	.	TRBV6-5	.	TRBJ2-7	CASSYSPGQPNHEQYF
13	.	TRBV30	.	TRBJ1-2	CAWSVARNYGYTF
15	TRBD1	TRBV6-5	.	TRBJ2-5	CASSYGGTGQETQYF
14	.	TRBV9	.	TRBJ1-2	CASSVEGGFDGYTF
16	.	TRBV27	once	TRBJ2-1	CASSLLTTPSYNEQFF
11	.	TRBV12-3/TRBV12-4	.	TRBJ2-1	CASSAYNEQFF
14	TRBD2	TRBV30	few	TRBJ2-2	CAWVKDSGFGELFF